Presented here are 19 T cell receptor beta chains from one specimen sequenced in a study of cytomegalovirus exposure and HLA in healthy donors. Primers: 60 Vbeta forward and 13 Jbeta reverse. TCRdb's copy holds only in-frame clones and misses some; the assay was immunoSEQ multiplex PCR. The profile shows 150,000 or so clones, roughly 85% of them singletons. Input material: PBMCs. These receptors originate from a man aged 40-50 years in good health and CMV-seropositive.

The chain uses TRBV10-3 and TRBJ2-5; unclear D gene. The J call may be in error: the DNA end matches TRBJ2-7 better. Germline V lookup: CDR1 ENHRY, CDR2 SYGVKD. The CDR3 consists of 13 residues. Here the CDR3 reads CAIRAENSYEQYF. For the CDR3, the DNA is TGTGCCATCAGGGCGGAGAACTCCTACGAGCAGTACTTC.

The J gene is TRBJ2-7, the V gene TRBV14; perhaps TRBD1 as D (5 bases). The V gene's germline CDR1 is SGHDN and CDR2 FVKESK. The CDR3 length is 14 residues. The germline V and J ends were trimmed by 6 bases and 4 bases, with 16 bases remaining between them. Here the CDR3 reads CASSLRGTLYEQYF. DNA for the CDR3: TGTGCCAGCAGTCTAAGGGGCACCCTTTACGAGCAGTACTTC.

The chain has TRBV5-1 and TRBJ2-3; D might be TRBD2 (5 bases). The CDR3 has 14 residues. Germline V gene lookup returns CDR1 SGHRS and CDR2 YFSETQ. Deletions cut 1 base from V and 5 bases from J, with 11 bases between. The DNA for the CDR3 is TGCGCCAGCAGCTTGACTCTAGCCGGAGATACGCAGTATTTT. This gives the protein CASSLTLAGDTQYF.

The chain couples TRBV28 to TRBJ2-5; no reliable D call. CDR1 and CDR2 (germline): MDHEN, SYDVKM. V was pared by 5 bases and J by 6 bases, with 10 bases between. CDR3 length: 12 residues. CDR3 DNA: TGTGCCAGCAGTCAGGTTCAGAAGACCCAGTACTTC. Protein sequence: CASSQVQKTQYF.

The CDR3 protein is CASSPGLAGNEQFF. In nucleotides, the CDR3 is TGTGCCAGCAGCCCGGGACTAGCGGGGAATGAGCAGTTCTTC. The genes are TRBV7-3 and TRBJ2-1, with 13 bases aligning to TRBD2. With 5 bases clipped from V and 7 bases from J, the junction kept 2 bases outside the gene matches. This CDR3 has 14 residues. From germline, CDR1 is SGHTA and CDR2 FQGTGA.

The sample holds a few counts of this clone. The CDR3 spells CASSPPRVNEQFF. DNA of the CDR3: TGTGCCAGCAGCCCCCCCCGCGTCAATGAGCAGTTCTTC. The V call is TRBV7-8, the J call TRBJ2-1; D remains ambiguous. Between the trimmed V and J ends, which lost 5 bases and 6 bases, there was a span of 11 bases. Germline loops: CDR1 SGHVS, CDR2 FQNEAQ. The CDR3 consists of 13 residues.

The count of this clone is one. The CDR3 DNA sequence: TGCGCCAGCAGGACCCAGGGGTCCCGGGATGAAAAACTGTTTTTT. Protein: CASRTQGSRDEKLFF. The chain employs TRBV4-1 and TRBJ1-4; maybe TRBD1 (6 bases). V was clipped by 6 bases and J by 6 bases, with 17 bases between them. CDR1 and CDR2 from the germline V gene are MGHRA and YSYEKL. CDR3 length equals 15 residues.

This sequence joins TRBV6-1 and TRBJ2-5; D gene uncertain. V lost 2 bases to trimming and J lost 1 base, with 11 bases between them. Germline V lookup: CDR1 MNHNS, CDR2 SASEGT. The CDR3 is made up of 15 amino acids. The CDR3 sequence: CASSEYIRLQETQYF. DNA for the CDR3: TGTGCCAGCAGTGAATACATTCGCCTCCAAGAGACCCAGTACTTC.

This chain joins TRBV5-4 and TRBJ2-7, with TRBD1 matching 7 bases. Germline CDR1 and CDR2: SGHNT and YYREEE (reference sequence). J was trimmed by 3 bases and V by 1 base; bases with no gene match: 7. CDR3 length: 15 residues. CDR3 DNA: TGTGCCAGCAGCTTGCGTGGACAGGCTGACTACGAGCAGTACTTC. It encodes CASSLRGQADYEQYF.

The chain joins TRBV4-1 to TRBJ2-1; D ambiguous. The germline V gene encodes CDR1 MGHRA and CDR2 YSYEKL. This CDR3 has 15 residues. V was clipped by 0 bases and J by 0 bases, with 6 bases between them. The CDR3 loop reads CASSQEESSYNEQFF. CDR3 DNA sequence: TGCGCCAGCAGCCAAGAAGAGAGCTCCTACAATGAGCAGTTCTTC.

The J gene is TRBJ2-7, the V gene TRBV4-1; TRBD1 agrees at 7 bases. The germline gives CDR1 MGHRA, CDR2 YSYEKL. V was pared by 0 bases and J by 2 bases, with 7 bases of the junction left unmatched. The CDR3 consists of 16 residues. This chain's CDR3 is CASSQEVHRGAYEQYF. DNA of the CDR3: TGCGCCAGCAGCCAAGAAGTCCACAGGGGTGCCTACGAGCAGTACTTC.

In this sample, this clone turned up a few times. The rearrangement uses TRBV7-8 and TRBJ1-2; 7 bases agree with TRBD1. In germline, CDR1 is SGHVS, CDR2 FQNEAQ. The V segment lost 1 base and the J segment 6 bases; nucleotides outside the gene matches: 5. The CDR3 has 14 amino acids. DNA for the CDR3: TGTGCCAGCAGCTTAGTGGGCCAGGGGGATGGCTACACCTTC. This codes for CASSLVGQGDGYTF. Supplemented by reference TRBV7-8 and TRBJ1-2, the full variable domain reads GAGVSQSPRYKVAKRGQDVALRCDPISGHVSLFWYQQALGQGPEFLTYFQNEAQLDKSGLPSDRFFAERPEGSVSTLKIQRTQQEDSAVYLCASSLVGQGDGYTFGSGTRLTVV.

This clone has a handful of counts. The CDR3 nucleotides are TGTGCCAGCAGTTTCTTCCCGGGGGAGCTGTTTTTT. Protein sequence: CASSFFPGELFF. The chain is built from TRBV7-3 and TRBJ2-2, with D unresolved. The V end was cut by 6 bases, the J end by 8 bases, with 10 bases between. This CDR3 has 12 residues. CDR1 and CDR2 (germline): SGHTA, FQGTGA.

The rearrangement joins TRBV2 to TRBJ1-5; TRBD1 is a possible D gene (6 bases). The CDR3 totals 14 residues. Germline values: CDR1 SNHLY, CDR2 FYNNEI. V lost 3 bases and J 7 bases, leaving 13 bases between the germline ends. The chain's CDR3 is CASSEQGLAQPQHF. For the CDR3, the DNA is TGTGCCAGCAGTGAGCAGGGGCTGGCCCAGCCCCAGCATTTT.

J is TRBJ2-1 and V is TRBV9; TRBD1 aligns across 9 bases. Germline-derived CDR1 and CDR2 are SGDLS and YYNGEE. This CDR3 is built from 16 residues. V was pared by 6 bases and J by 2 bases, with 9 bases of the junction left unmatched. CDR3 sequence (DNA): TGTGCCAGCACGAATCCGGGGACAGGGACCTACAATGAGCAGTTCTTC. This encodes CASTNPGTGTYNEQFF.

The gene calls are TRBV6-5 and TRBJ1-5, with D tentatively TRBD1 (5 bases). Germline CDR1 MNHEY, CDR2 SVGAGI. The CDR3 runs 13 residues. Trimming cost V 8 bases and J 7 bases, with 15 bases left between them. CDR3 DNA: TGTGCCAGCGGCTGGGGGGGTTTCCAGCCCCAGCATTTT. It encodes CASGWGGFQPQHF.

This chain's CDR3 is CASSSGQGGGNQPQHF. The CDR3 DNA sequence: TGTGCCAGCAGCTCTGGACAGGGAGGAGGCAATCAGCCCCAGCATTTT. This chain connects TRBV7-9 to TRBJ1-5; 8 bases fit TRBD1. The CDR3 extends over 16 amino acids. CDR1 is SEHNR and CDR2 is FQNEAQ in the germline V gene (reference sequence). After removal of 4 bases from V and 2 bases from J, the junction contained 7 bases not matched to a gene.

DNA of the CDR3: TGTGCCAGCTCACCACCGGCGGAGACTGAAGCTTTCTTT. Protein sequence: CASSPPAETEAFF. This chain links TRBV18 with TRBJ1-1, with no clear D. Trimming took off 0 bases at V and 5 bases at J, with 7 bases between the two ends. This CDR3 region has 13 residues. Germline values: CDR1 KGHSH, CDR2 LQKENI.

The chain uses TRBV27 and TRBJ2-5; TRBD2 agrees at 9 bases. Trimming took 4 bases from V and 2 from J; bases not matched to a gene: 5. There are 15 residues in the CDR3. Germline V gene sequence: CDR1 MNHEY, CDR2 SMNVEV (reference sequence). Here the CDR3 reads CASSSLAGRQETQYF. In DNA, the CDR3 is TGTGCCAGCAGTTCGCTAGCGGGACGACAAGAGACCCAGTACTTC.